A single sample gave rise to the 31 T cell receptor beta chains below, sequenced in a study of T cells expressing NK-cell markers. Reprocessing the 5' RACE reads, TCRdb reports a single entry for every CDR3 protein and omits DNA. The table for this sample gives 550,000 to 600,000 distinct CDR3 sequences. Sequencing was done on a sample of blood T cells: a sorted CD56 or NKG2C T cell subset, CD4+ or CD8+ T cells, or bulk PBMC T cells (not recorded which). The receptors originated from a man aged 18-30 years in good health.

The rearrangement joins TRBV5-1 to TRBJ2-3; TCRdb outputs TRBD2, but without DNA this stays unchecked. The CDR3 has 16 residues. Germline-derived CDR1 and CDR2 are SGHRS and YFSETQ. The CDR3 region is CASSFRGRAPKSTQYF.

The chain carries TRBV29-1 and TRBJ1-2; TCRdb's D gene call, TRBD1, goes unchecked for lack of DNA. CDR1 and CDR2 from the germline V gene are SQVTM and ANQGSEA. This CDR3 is 13 amino acids long. CDR3 amino acids: CSVWAGGNYGYTF.

The chain is built from TRBV28 and TRBJ2-7. Per the germline V gene, CDR1 is MDHEN and CDR2 is SYDVKM. This CDR3 spans 14 amino acids. The CDR3 sequence: CASSLPIMGYEQYF. The full variable domain, its missing parts supplied by reference TRBV28 and TRBJ2-7, is DVKVTQSSRYLVKRTGEKVFLECVQDMDHENMFWYRQDPGLGLRLIYFSYDVKMKEKGDIPEGYSVSREKKERFSLILESASTNQTSMYLCASSLPIMGYEQYFGPGTRLTVT.

The J gene is TRBJ2-3, the V gene TRBV12-3 or TRBV12-4; TCRdb selects TRBD1, and the lack of DNA leaves this call unchecked. This CDR3 has 15 amino acids. CDR3 region: CASSLGRDATDTQYF.

The genes are TRBV5-1 and TRBJ1-6. Germline-derived CDR1 and CDR2 are SGHRS and YFSETQ. The CDR3 consists of 14 residues. CDR3 sequence reads: CASSSDGTNSPLHF.

This chain uses TRBV12-3 or TRBV12-4 with TRBJ1-1. This CDR3 is built from 12 residues. This chain's CDR3 is CASKEKGTEAFF.

The chain uses TRBV12-2 and TRBJ1-5. TRBV12-2 has pseudogene status. The CDR3 runs 13 residues. Here the CDR3 reads CASGRTEYQPQHF.

The CDR3 spells CASSPHQGLAGGHNEQFF. The V and J genes are TRBV28 and TRBJ2-1; TCRdb reports TRBD2, a call that lacks DNA to check it against. The CDR3 length is 18 residues. Germline CDR1 reads MDHEN; CDR2 reads SYDVKM.

The genes are TRBV20-1 and TRBJ2-1; without DNA, the TCRdb call of TRBD1 cannot be checked. This CDR3 has 16 residues. Germline CDR1 reads DFQATT; CDR2 reads SNEGSKA (reference sequence). The CDR3 region is CSAKSFRDRAYNEQFF.

This sequence joins TRBV20-1 and TRBJ2-3; TCRdb lists TRBD2, though no DNA is available to test this call. Germline V lookup: CDR1 DFQATT, CDR2 SNEGSKA (reference sequence). The CDR3 covers 15 residues. The CDR3 is CSAQRGAGVEDTQYF.

The V gene is TRBV29-1, the J gene TRBJ1-1; the D call of TRBD1 rests on TCRdb alone, since no DNA is present to check it. From germline, CDR1 is SQVTM and CDR2 ANQGSEA. The length of the CDR3 is 13 residues. CDR3 sequence reads: CSVAGQLNTEAFF.

The chain links TRBV7-8 to TRBJ2-3; lacking DNA, the TRBD2 call made by TCRdb goes unchecked. This CDR3 is built from 16 residues. CDR1 and CDR2 from the germline V gene are SGHVS and FQNEAQ. CDR3 amino acids: CASSLASGGLTDTQYF.

The chain combines TRBV29-1 with TRBJ2-3. Germline CDR1 and CDR2: SQVTM and ANQGSEA. The CDR3 runs to 13 residues. CDR3 in amino acids: CSLKGRNTDTQYF.

The CDR3 reads CATSRGGTGGIGELFF. The chain uses TRBV15 and TRBJ2-2; TCRdb's D call, TRBD1, is unchecked because there is no DNA. Per the germline V gene, CDR1 is LNHNV and CDR2 is YYDKDF (reference sequence). This CDR3 comprises 16 residues.

The J gene is TRBJ2-5, the V gene TRBV12-3 or TRBV12-4; TCRdb's assignment of TRBD1 cannot be checked, as there is no DNA. There are 15 residues in the CDR3. The CDR3 reads CASRKLQGAGETQYF.

The chain links TRBV13 to TRBJ2-2; TCRdb lists TRBD2, though no DNA is available to test this call. Germline-derived CDR1 and CDR2 are PRHDT and FYEKMQ (reference sequence). The CDR3 runs 16 residues. The CDR3 reads CASSYFGTSRAGELFF.

The CDR3 is CATSDKRWNNEQFF. The J gene is TRBJ2-1, the V gene TRBV15. The germline gives CDR1 LNHNV, CDR2 YYDKDF (reference sequence). The CDR3 loop spans 14 amino acids.

The CDR3 region is CSAGLAGVGYTDTQYF. This sequence joins TRBV29-1 and TRBJ2-3; TCRdb proposes TRBD2, but this gene call is untestable without DNA. CDR1 is SQVTM, CDR2 ANQGSEA, per germline. The CDR3 consists of 16 residues.

The chain carries TRBV29-1 and TRBJ2-2; TCRdb gives TRBD1 as the D gene, but with no DNA this cannot be confirmed. Germline-derived CDR1 and CDR2 are SQVTM and ANQGSEA. The CDR3 spans 15 residues. The CDR3 here is CSVRPLTGLTGELFF.

The chain uses TRBV10-3 and TRBJ2-4. The length of the CDR3 is 16 residues. Germline CDR1 reads ENHRY; CDR2 reads SYGVKD. The CDR3 loop is CAISEDGSLAKNIQYF.

This chain joins TRBV4-1 and TRBJ1-2; absent DNA, TCRdb's TRBD1 call cannot be checked. The CDR3 length is 17 residues. The germline V gene encodes CDR1 MGHRA and CDR2 YSYEKL. CDR3: CASSQDETGANNYGYTF.

The V and J genes are TRBV7-8 and TRBJ2-1. This CDR3 spans 13 amino acids. Germline CDR1 SGHVS, CDR2 FQNEAQ. This chain's CDR3 is CASSARSWHEQFF.

The V call is TRBV29-1, the J call TRBJ2-1; TCRdb proposes TRBD1, but this gene call is untestable without DNA. The length of the CDR3 is 13 residues. From germline, CDR1 is SQVTM and CDR2 ANQGSEA. The CDR3 loop is CSPQGLNNNEQFF.

The chain is built from TRBV12-3 or TRBV12-4 and TRBJ2-1; TCRdb picks TRBD1, but there is no DNA to check that call. The length of the CDR3 is 14 residues. CDR3 sequence reads: CASRETGDYNEQFF.

V is TRBV6-5 and J is TRBJ2-1; TCRdb lists TRBD2, though no DNA is available to test this call. Germline V gene data show CDR1 as MNHEY and CDR2 as SVGAGI. This CDR3 spans 15 amino acids. The CDR3: CASSYPDEPPREQFF.

This chain uses TRBV12-3 or TRBV12-4 with TRBJ2-7; lacking DNA, the TRBD1 call made by TCRdb goes unchecked. This CDR3 has 15 amino acids. CDR3 sequence reads: CASSSFNRGSSEQYF.

The V gene is TRBV7-2, the J gene TRBJ2-1; no DNA is available, so the TRBD2 call from TCRdb remains unchecked. The CDR3 runs to 18 residues. The germline V gene has CDR1 SGHTA and CDR2 FQGNSA. The CDR3 region is CASSLSPAGRALSNEQFF.

The V and J genes are TRBV29-1 and TRBJ2-1; there is no DNA to check the TCRdb D call of TRBD1. CDR1 is SQVTM, CDR2 ANQGSEA, per germline. The CDR3 sequence is 16 residues long. CDR3 amino acids: CSVVVNRADSYNEQFF.

The chain carries TRBV9 and TRBJ2-1; TCRdb outputs TRBD1, but without DNA this stays unchecked. This CDR3 is built from 16 residues. Germline loops: CDR1 SGDLS, CDR2 YYNGEE. Here the CDR3 reads CASSVGSGTQYNEQFF.

The chain couples TRBV5-1 to TRBJ2-3; the TCRdb call, TRBD1, lacks DNA for checking. The CDR3 runs 16 residues. CDR1 is SGHRS and CDR2 is YFSETQ in the germline V gene. The CDR3 loop is CASSLASGADTDTQYF.

The chain carries TRBV6-4 and TRBJ2-2. This CDR3 has 16 residues. Germline CDR1 and CDR2: MRHNA and SNTAGT. The CDR3 sequence is CASSDVGRTNTGELFF.